One T cell receptor (beta chain) is described in this entry. Its antigen is undetermined. Naive CD8 cells lacked CD45RO and underwent positive selection for CCR7, leaving out terminally differentiated effector memory CD45RA+ cells. Libraries were prepared by immunoSEQ multiplex PCR; TCRdb keeps only in-frame clonotypes and omits some of them. Altogether about 2,200,000 clones are present, just over 90% being singletons, with the ten largest covering around 1.7%. Germline assignment: CDR1 MDHEN and CDR2 SYDVKM. Trimming stripped 3 bases from V and 8 bases from J, with 13 bases between. This CDR3 has 13 amino acids. The sample originates from a study of shared clonotypes between healthy human individuals. Regarding the study as a whole: Non-shared clonotypes showed lower generation probabilities than clonotypes common to all four donors. Enrolling few donors narrowed the genetic and exposure-history diversity that was represented.

This sequence was found in a man younger than 35 in good health. Some clones in this sample may be carry-over from other donors' samples. The V gene is TRBV28, the J gene TRBJ1-1; D unclear. Sequenced: naive CD8+ T cells from PBMCs. Written as DNA, the CDR3 is TGTGCCAGCAGTTTCTCTTACAGCTCAGAAGCTTTCTTT. This sequence encodes CASSFSYSSEAFF.